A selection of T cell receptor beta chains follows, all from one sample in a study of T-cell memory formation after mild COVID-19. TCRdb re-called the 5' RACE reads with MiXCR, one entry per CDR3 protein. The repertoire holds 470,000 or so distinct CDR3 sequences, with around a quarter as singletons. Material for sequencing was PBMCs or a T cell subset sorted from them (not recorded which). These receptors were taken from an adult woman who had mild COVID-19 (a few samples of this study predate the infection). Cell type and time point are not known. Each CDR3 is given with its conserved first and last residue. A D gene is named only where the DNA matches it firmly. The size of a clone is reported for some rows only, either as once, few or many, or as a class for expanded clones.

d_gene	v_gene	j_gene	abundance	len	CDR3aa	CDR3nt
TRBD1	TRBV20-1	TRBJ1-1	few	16	CSARTGQGFMGTEAFF	TGCAGTGCTAGAACGGGACAGGGATTTATGGGCACTGAAGCTTTCTTT
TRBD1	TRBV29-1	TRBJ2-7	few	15	CSVEGTDRANYEQYF	TGCAGCGTTGAAGGTACGGACAGGGCAAACTACGAGCAGTACTTC
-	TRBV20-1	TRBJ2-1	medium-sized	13	CSAQGREPNEQFF	TGCAGTGCCCAAGGGCGGGAACCCAATGAGCAGTTCTTC
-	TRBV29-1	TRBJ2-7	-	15	CSVEVPRSSPYEQYF	TGCAGCGTTGAAGTCCCCAGGTCTAGTCCCTACGAGCAGTACTTC
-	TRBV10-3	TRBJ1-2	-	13	CAISRDANSGYTF	TGTGCCATCAGCCGGGACGCAAACTCGGGCTACACCTTC
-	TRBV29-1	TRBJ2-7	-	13	CSVAGEGSYEQYF	TGCAGCGTGGCAGGGGAGGGGTCCTACGAGCAGTACTTC
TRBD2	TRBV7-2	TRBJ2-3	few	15	CASSPPLAGGDTQYF	TGTGCCAGCAGCCCCCCTCTAGCGGGGGGGGATACGCAGTATTTT
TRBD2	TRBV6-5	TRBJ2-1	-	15	CASSYSLAGAYEQFF	TGTGCCAGCAGTTACTCACTAGCGGGGGCGTATGAGCAGTTCTTC
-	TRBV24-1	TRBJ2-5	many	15	CATSSSKIGLVTQYF	TGTGCCACCAGTTCCTCCAAGATCGGCCTTGTGACCCAGTACTTC
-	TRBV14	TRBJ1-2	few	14	CASSNTGSRYGYTF	TGTGCCAGCAGTAATACAGGGTCGCGATATGGCTACACCTTC
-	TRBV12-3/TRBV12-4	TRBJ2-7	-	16	CASSFGTTGGAYEQYF	TGTGCCAGCAGTTTCGGAACGACAGGTGGAGCCTACGAGCAGTACTTC
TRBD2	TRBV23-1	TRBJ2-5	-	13	CATTGTSQETQYF	TGCGCCACTACCGGGACTAGCCAAGAGACCCAGTACTTC
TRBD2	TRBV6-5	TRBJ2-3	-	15	CASSPSGGGPDTQYF	TGTGCCAGCAGTCCATCGGGAGGCGGTCCAGATACGCAGTATTTT
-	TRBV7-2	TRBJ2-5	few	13	CASSPMKQETQYF	TGTGCCAGCAGTCCAATGAAACAAGAGACCCAGTACTTC
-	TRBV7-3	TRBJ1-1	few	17	CASSLTGVEFANTEAFF	TGTGCCAGCAGCTTAACGGGAGTGGAATTCGCAAACACTGAAGCTTTCTTT